The 5 T cell receptor beta chains below come from one sample, sequenced in a study of T cell responses to AZD1222 COVID-19 vaccine. The data were produced by immunoSEQ multiplex PCR, yet TCRdb's version contains in-frame clones alone and is incomplete. Seen here are some 99,000 clones, roughly 87% observed once, and the top ten hold more than 10%. The material was peripheral blood, obtained on day 0 of MenACWY control vaccination. These receptors all stem from an adult in good health.

This clone was seen a few times. The rearrangement links TRBV27 to TRBJ1-6, with a weak D call TRBD1 (5 bases). The V end was cut by 6 bases, the J end by 7 bases, with 13 bases between. The V gene's germline CDR1 is MNHEY and CDR2 SMNVEV (reference sequence). CDR3 length: 14 amino acids. CDR3 DNA: TGTGCCAGCAGCCATAGGGGATCCAATTCACCCCTCCACTTT. This codes for CASSHRGSNSPLHF.

The chain employs TRBV5-1 and TRBJ1-2; D gene ambiguous. V was shortened by 0 bases and J by 4 bases, with 19 bases between the two germline ends. This CDR3 region has 17 residues. The germline CDR1 and CDR2 sequences are SGHRS and YFSETQ. CDR3 DNA sequence: TGCGCCAGCAGCTTGGGTGATTCCTATTCGAGTCCCTATGGCTACACCTTC. As protein: CASSLGDSYSSPYGYTF.

V usage is TRBV4-2 and J usage is TRBJ1-1; D gene uncertain. V lost 0 bases, J lost 4 bases, and 12 bases lay in between. This CDR3 has 15 residues. In germline, CDR1 is LGHNA, CDR2 YNFKEQ. The CDR3 DNA reads as TGTGCCAGCAGCCAAGATGGACGATCGATCACTGAAGCTTTCTTT. Amino acid sequence: CASSQDGRSITEAFF.

The rearrangement links TRBV28 to TRBJ2-3; no definite D call. The V end lost 2 bases, the J end lost 4 bases, and 19 bases lay between the germline ends. This CDR3 comprises 17 residues. Germline values: CDR1 MDHEN, CDR2 SYDVKM. CDR3 sequence reads: CASSLAPLTQEADTQYF. The CDR3 DNA is TGTGCCAGCAGTTTAGCCCCACTAACACAAGAGGCAGATACGCAGTATTTT.

The chain combines TRBV15 with TRBJ2-2, with 16 nucleotides matching TRBD2. This CDR3 has 16 amino acids. Germline trimming cut 3 bases from V and 5 bases from J; bases unmatched to any gene: 0. The germline CDR1 and CDR2 sequences are LNHNV and YYDKDF (reference sequence). The CDR3 sequence: CATSRGLAGGTGELFF. The CDR3 nucleotides are TGTGCCACCAGCAGGGGACTAGCGGGGGGGACCGGGGAGCTGTTTTTT.